A selection of T cell receptor beta chains follows, all from one sample in a study of blood T cell repertoires in COVID-19. The data were produced by immunoSEQ multiplex PCR, yet TCRdb's version contains in-frame clones alone and is incomplete. The sample lists around 230,000 clones, around 78% occurring once. The sample was peripheral blood. The source of these receptors is a woman in her seventies with active or convalescent COVID-19. CDR3s leave out the opening cysteine and the closing phenylalanine or tryptophan. Fields, in order: J gene, V gene, CDR3 protein.

TRBJ2-5	TRBV5-1	ASSLFPGSGETQY
TRBJ1-3	TRBV25-1	ASSEYGAGGSSGNTIY
TRBJ2-1	TRBV4-1	ASSQAYRDNEQF
TRBJ2-2	TRBV11-2	ASSLTSGRRTGELF
TRBJ2-1	TRBV28	ASTLREGEQF
TRBJ2-1	TRBV12-3/TRBV12-4	ASSLTGEGEQF
TRBJ1-2	TRBV6-5	ASSPQDLLNYGYT
TRBJ2-3	TRBV12-5	ASGPGQGTDTQY
TRBJ2-3	TRBV4-1	ASSQDRGAGLISSTDTQY
TRBJ1-1	TRBV19	ASRLVGGTGKNTEAF
TRBJ2-2	TRBV30	AWRIGQGSTGELF
TRBJ2-6	TRBV7-3	ASSPQPGIPGANVLT
TRBJ1-6	TRBV6-1	ASSDRPEGAPLH
TRBJ2-1	TRBV5-5	ASSLGLAGPTEQF
TRBJ2-3	TRBV9	GLAGGSDTQY
TRBJ1-6	TRBV19	ATSGGNNSPLH
TRBJ1-2	TRBV5-4	ASSPIQGPHYGYT
TRBJ2-7	TRBV28	ASRTGPHEQY
TRBJ2-7	TRBV14	ASSQGLAVYEQY
TRBJ2-7	TRBV28	ASMDSKYEQY
TRBJ2-5	TRBV6-2/TRBV6-3	ASSYWVGDLKTQY
TRBJ1-2	TRBV6-2/TRBV6-3	ASSYGGNYDYT
TRBJ2-5	TRBV5-5	ASSYPTGPETQY
TRBJ1-1	TRBV14	ASSQNRGHAF
TRBJ1-4	TRBV2	AGGALREKLF
TRBJ1-1	TRBV4-3	ASSQRTRDFLNTEAF
TRBJ1-1	TRBV28	ASSLDRWEMNTEAF
TRBJ2-2	TRBV6-2/TRBV6-3	ASSPSGAGVPAGELF